The 8 T cell receptor beta chains reported below all come from one sample, sequenced in a study of blood T cell repertoires in COVID-19. Sequencing was performed with immunoSEQ multiplex PCR; in TCRdb, only in-frame clones are kept and a portion is missing. The table shows about 230,000 clones, with 85% to 90% occurring only once. The sequencing sample was made of peripheral blood. These receptors were collected from a man younger than 45 with COVID-19, enrolled during active disease.

The rearrangement joins TRBV24-1 to TRBJ2-5; D is possibly TRBD2 (5 bases). Germline loops: CDR1 KGHDR, CDR2 SFDVKD. Trimming removed 6 bases at V and 5 bases at J, with 15 bases between. The CDR3 contains 14 residues. CDR3 sequence: CATSTRLRGETQYF. The CDR3 DNA sequence: TGTGCCACCAGTACTAGATTGAGAGGGGAGACCCAGTACTTC.

The CDR3 sequence: CASSEGMAGVGEQFF. The CDR3, as DNA: TGTGCCAGCAGTGAGGGTATGGCAGGGGTAGGCGAGCAGTTCTTC. This chain uses TRBV6-4 with TRBJ2-1, with a weak D call TRBD1 (6 bases). The germline V gene has CDR1 MRHNA and CDR2 SNTAGT. The V and J ends lost 3 bases and 10 bases respectively, with 19 bases between them. This CDR3 has 15 residues.

V usage is TRBV15 and J usage is TRBJ1-2; no clear D. Trimming took 5 bases from V and 8 from J, leaving 24 bases between them. Looked up from germline, CDR1 is LNHNV and CDR2 is YYDKDF (reference sequence). The CDR3 has 16 amino acids. The CDR3 nucleotides are TGTGCCACCAGCGAACGACCGTGGAGCAGTAACGGGGGCTACACCTTC. This gives the protein CATSERPWSSNGGYTF.

The chain employs TRBV6-2 or TRBV6-3 and TRBJ2-2, with 7 nucleotides matching TRBD1. Per germline, CDR1 MNHEY and CDR2 SVGEGT. Trimming at V came to 0 bases and at J to 8 bases, leaving 6 bases not matched to a gene. The CDR3 is 15 amino acids. The chain's CDR3 is CASSYSYRGSGELFF. Here the CDR3 DNA reads TGTGCCAGCAGTTACTCCTACAGGGGATCAGGGGAGCTGTTTTTT.

This sequence joins TRBV7-3 and TRBJ2-2; tentative D call: TRBD1 (8 bases). The germline CDR1 and CDR2 sequences are SGHTA and FQGTGA. V was clipped by 5 bases and J by 7 bases, with 20 bases between them. This CDR3 is built from 16 residues. CDR3 protein: CASSPGGQGAVGELFF. The CDR3 nucleotides are TGTGCCAGCAGCCCCGGGGGGCAGGGGGCCGTCGGGGAGCTGTTTTTT.

The chain links TRBV7-9 to TRBJ1-4; maybe TRBD1 (5 bases). The CDR3 consists of 14 residues. The germline V gene encodes CDR1 SEHNR and CDR2 FQNEAQ (reference sequence). V dropped 0 bases and J dropped 7 bases, with 9 bases sitting between them. The CDR3 reads CASSLAGLGEKLFF. The CDR3 nucleotides read TGTGCCAGCAGCTTAGCGGGACTGGGTGAAAAACTGTTTTTT.

V usage is TRBV19 and J usage is TRBJ2-2, with 13 positions matching TRBD2. CDR1 LNHDA and CDR2 SQIVND come from the germline V gene (reference sequence). Trimming at V came to 8 bases and at J to 3 bases, leaving 9 bases not matched to a gene. CDR3 length: 17 residues. The CDR3: CASPGLAGDLYTGELFF. CDR3 nucleotides: TGTGCCAGTCCCGGACTAGCGGGGGACCTCTACACCGGGGAGCTGTTTTTT.

V and J are TRBV28 and TRBJ2-7, with 11 bases aligning to TRBD2. This CDR3 is 14 amino acids long. V lost 7 bases, J lost 0 bases, and 2 bases stayed unmatched. Germline CDR1 reads MDHEN; CDR2 reads SYDVKM. The CDR3 loop is CASKTSGASYEQYF. The CDR3 DNA reads as TGTGCCAGCAAGACTAGCGGGGCCTCCTACGAGCAGTACTTC.